A selection of T cell receptor beta chains follows, all from one sample in a study of T cells in Graves' hyperthyroidism and ophthalmopathy. Each CDR3 protein is one row after TCRdb ran MiXCR on the multiplex PCR reads. Found here are about 420,000 distinct CDR3 sequences, about an eighth of them singletons; the top ten hold 5% to 6%. The sample consisted of blood. Receptors originate from a woman younger than 30 with Graves' hyperthyroidism. The CDR3 runs from the conserved cysteine through the conserved F or W. The D gene is left open where the match is weak. Some rows have no size entry. The others give once, few or many, or a class for an expanded clone.

few TRBD1 TRBJ2-3 TRBV18 CASSPWTGGAADTQYF TGTGCCAGCTCACCTTGGACAGGGGGCGCAGCAGATACGCAGTATTTT
many . TRBJ2-1 TRBV28 CASSPRDRMHEQFF TGTGCCAGCAGCCCCCGGGACCGAATGCATGAGCAGTTCTTC
. . TRBJ2-4 TRBV27 CASSLSHSKNIQYF TGTGCCAGCAGTTTGTCCCATTCCAAAAACATTCAGTACTTC
many . TRBJ2-7 TRBV30 CAWSRERSYEQYF TGTGCCTGGAGTAGGGAAAGAAGCTACGAGCAGTACTTC
many . TRBJ2-1 TRBV29-1 CSSLGGGDNSYNEQFF TGCAGCTCCCTAGGTGGTGGGGACAACTCCTACAATGAGCAGTTCTTC
once . TRBJ1-1 TRBV7-9 CASSLASPNTEAFF TGTGCCAGCAGCTTAGCGAGTCCGAACACTGAAGCTTTCTTT
many . TRBJ1-5 TRBV7-2 CASSTGGKQPQHF TGTGCCAGCAGCACCGGGGGAAAACAGCCCCAGCATTTT
few . TRBJ2-5 TRBV12-3/TRBV12-4 CASRLRDTHRETQYF TGTGCCAGCAGGCTACGGGACACTCATCGAGAGACCCAGTACTTC
many TRBD1 TRBJ1-1 TRBV15 CATSRDLGTGANTEAFF TGTGCCACCAGCAGAGATTTAGGGACAGGGGCGAACACTGAAGCTTTCTTT
many . TRBJ1-2 TRBV12-3/TRBV12-4 CASSLRVDYGYTF TGTGCCAGCAGTCTCAGGGTAGACTATGGCTACACCTTC
. . TRBJ1-5 TRBV2 CASSGATGNQPQHF TGTGCCAGCAGTGGAGCTACAGGGAATCAGCCCCAGCATTTT
few . TRBJ1-1 TRBV20-1 CSARLTEAFF TGCAGTGCTAGATTGACTGAAGCTTTCTTT
many . TRBJ2-7 TRBV6-4 CASTEGGLSYEQYF TGTGCCAGCACCGAAGGGGGGCTCTCCTACGAGCAGTACTTC
many . TRBJ1-2 TRBV7-8 CASSLVRTPGRYGYTF TGTGCCAGCAGCTTAGTCCGTACCCCAGGGCGCTATGGCTACACCTTC
many TRBD1 TRBJ2-1 TRBV11-2 CASSLEFGDRAYNEQFF TGTGCCAGCAGCTTAGAGTTCGGGGACAGGGCCTACAATGAGCAGTTCTTC
many . TRBJ1-5 TRBV28 CASSLLGFSSNQPQHF TGTGCCAGCAGTTTATTGGGGTTCTCTAGCAATCAGCCCCAGCATTTT
many . TRBJ1-4 TRBV5-1 CASSPEGATNEKLFF TGCGCCAGCAGCCCAGAGGGCGCAACTAATGAAAAACTGTTTTTT
. . TRBJ2-3 TRBV5-1 CASSGGLSTDTQYF TGCGCCAGCAGCGGAGGACTCAGCACAGATACGCAGTATTTT
few . TRBJ1-5 TRBV5-5 CASSWGRGLSNQPQHF TGTGCCAGCAGCTGGGGGAGGGGACTTAGCAATCAGCCCCAGCATTTT
few . TRBJ2-6 TRBV27 CASSLMGGGANVLTF TGTGCCAGCAGTTTAATGGGAGGTGGGGCCAACGTCCTGACTTTC
many . TRBJ1-5 TRBV12-3/TRBV12-4 CASSNRNQPQHF TGTGCCAGCAGTAACCGCAATCAGCCCCAGCATTTT
few TRBD2 TRBJ2-1 TRBV27 CASSLSSWASGSNEQFF TGTGCCAGCAGTTTATCTTCTTGGGCTAGCGGGAGTAATGAGCAGTTCTTC
. TRBD2 TRBJ2-7 TRBV7-3 CASSFRLAGDLNEQYF TGTGCCAGCAGCTTCAGACTAGCGGGAGATCTAAACGAGCAGTACTTC
few . TRBJ1-6 TRBV6-5 CASSYTTGTINSPLHF TGTGCCAGCAGTTACACAACAGGAACGATTAATTCACCCCTCCACTTT
many . TRBJ1-1 TRBV7-6 CASSPGQMNTEAFF TGTGCCAGCAGCCCCGGACAGATGAACACTGAAGCTTTCTTT
many . TRBJ1-1 TRBV10-2 CASRSGSLNTEAFF TGCGCCAGCAGGTCGGGATCCTTGAACACTGAAGCTTTCTTT
. TRBD2 TRBJ2-2 TRBV6-4 CASSETSGPGGELFF TGTGCCAGCAGTGAGACTAGCGGTCCGGGCGGGGAGCTGTTTTTT
many TRBD2 TRBJ2-1 TRBV28 CASRNGGSYNEQFF TGTGCCAGCAGGAACGGGGGGTCCTACAATGAGCAGTTCTTC
many . TRBJ2-2 TRBV2 CASSPYPDTHPNTGELFF TGTGCCAGCAGTCCTTACCCAGACACCCACCCGAACACCGGGGAGCTGTTTTTT
. TRBD2 TRBJ2-1 TRBV7-9 CASSASSGFPNEQFF TGTGCCAGCAGCGCTAGTAGCGGGTTCCCCAATGAGCAGTTCTTC
many TRBD1 TRBJ1-2 TRBV2 CASRPGQDAYGYTF TGTGCCAGCAGACCCGGACAGGACGCCTATGGCTACACCTTC
many TRBD2 TRBJ2-7 TRBV28 CASSEISGSVYEQYF TGTGCCAGCAGCGAAATCAGCGGGAGTGTTTACGAGCAGTACTTC
few . TRBJ2-3 TRBV7-9 CASSPGRGRSTDTQYF TGTGCCAGCAGCCCGGGGAGGGGGCGAAGCACAGATACGCAGTATTTT
many . TRBJ1-2 TRBV2 CASTPPPGDYGYTF TGTGCCAGCACTCCCCCCCCAGGGGACTATGGCTACACCTTC
many . TRBJ1-6 TRBV28 CASSFRQPVSPNSPLHF TGTGCCAGCAGTTTCAGACAGCCCGTGAGCCCTAATTCACCCCTCCACTTT
few . TRBJ1-3 TRBV12-3/TRBV12-4 CASMNKRSSGNTIYF TGTGCCAGCATGAACAAAAGGAGCTCTGGAAACACCATATATTTT
many . TRBJ2-7 TRBV12-3/TRBV12-4 CASTPGLARSEQYF TGTGCCAGCACCCCCGGGCTAGCGAGGAGCGAGCAGTACTTC
many . TRBJ2-4 TRBV10-3 CAISEFGSEGNIQYF TGTGCCATCAGTGAGTTCGGGAGTGAGGGAAACATTCAGTACTTC
many TRBD2 TRBJ2-5 TRBV5-6 CASSLEGSGRPGGKTQYF TGTGCCAGCAGCTTGGAAGGTAGCGGGAGACCAGGGGGAAAGACCCAGTACTTC
few TRBD1 TRBJ2-7 TRBV4-1 CASSLAQDRGSYEQYF TGCGCCAGCAGCCTTGCTCAGGACAGGGGCTCCTACGAGCAGTACTTC
many . TRBJ2-4 TRBV12-3/TRBV12-4 CASSFGVKNIQYF TGTGCCAGCAGTTTTGGGGTCAAAAACATTCAGTACTTC
. TRBD2 TRBJ2-7 TRBV10-2 CASSDPLRETLYEQYF TGCGCCAGCAGTGACCCCCTGCGGGAGACATTGTACGAGCAGTACTTC
few . TRBJ1-2 TRBV5-6 CASSLEPGDFNYGYTF TGTGCCAGCAGCTTGGAGCCAGGGGATTTCAACTATGGCTACACCTTC
few . TRBJ2-3 TRBV6-1 CASSGLWGESTDTQYF TGTGCCAGCAGTGGCCTTTGGGGCGAGAGCACAGATACGCAGTATTTT
many . TRBJ1-1 TRBV6-5 CASSYSGGNTEAFF TGTGCCAGCAGTTACTCGGGGGGTAACACTGAAGCTTTCTTT
many TRBD2 TRBJ2-7 TRBV12-3/TRBV12-4 CASSLASGSLSEQYF TGTGCCAGCAGTTTGGCTAGCGGGAGTTTATCCGAGCAGTACTTC
many TRBD2 TRBJ2-3 TRBV7-9 CASSLWTSGLTDTQYF TGTGCCAGCAGCTTATGGACTAGCGGGCTCACAGATACGCAGTATTTT
many . TRBJ2-1 TRBV28 CASSSNTLVMPRTEEQFF TGTGCCAGCAGTTCTAATACTCTGGTAATGCCTAGGACGGAAGAGCAGTTCTTC
many . TRBJ1-5 TRBV20-1 CSARDFKQGNQPQHF TGCAGTGCTAGAGATTTTAAGCAGGGCAATCAGCCCCAGCATTTT
many . TRBJ2-7 TRBV6-2/TRBV6-3 CASSRTPGMPYEQYF TGTGCCAGCAGCCGGACGCCGGGGATGCCTTACGAGCAGTACTTC
. . TRBJ2-1 TRBV3-1 CASSRLVVGNEQFF TGTGCCAGCAGCCGACTAGTCGTAGGCAATGAGCAGTTCTTC
many TRBD2 TRBJ2-7 TRBV7-2 CASSVTSGSEYEQYF TGTGCCAGCAGCGTAACTAGCGGGAGTGAATACGAGCAGTACTTC
. . TRBJ2-3 TRBV10-1 CASSESLLAADTQYF TGCGCCAGCAGTGAGTCTCTACTAGCTGCAGATACGCAGTATTTT